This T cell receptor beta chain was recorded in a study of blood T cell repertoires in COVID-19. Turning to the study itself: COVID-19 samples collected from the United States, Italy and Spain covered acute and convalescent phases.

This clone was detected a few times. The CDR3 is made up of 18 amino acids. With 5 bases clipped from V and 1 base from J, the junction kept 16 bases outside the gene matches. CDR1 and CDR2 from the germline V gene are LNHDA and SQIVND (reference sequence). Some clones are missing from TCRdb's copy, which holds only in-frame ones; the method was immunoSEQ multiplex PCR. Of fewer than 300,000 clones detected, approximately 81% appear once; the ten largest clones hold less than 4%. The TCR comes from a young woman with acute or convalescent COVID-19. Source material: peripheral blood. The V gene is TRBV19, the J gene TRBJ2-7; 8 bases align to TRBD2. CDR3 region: CASSPEPPGLGVSYEQYF. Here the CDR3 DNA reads TGTGCCAGTAGTCCCGAACCCCCGGGACTAGGGGTTTCCTACGAGCAGTACTTC.